The 15 T cell receptor beta chains below were found in one sample sequenced in a study of CD8+CD57+ T cells in acquired aplastic anemia. Sequencing was done on patients that had shown CD8+CD57+ cell expansion by flow cytometry. For CDR3 and TCR beta VDJ profiling, genomic DNA was the template used. TCRdb re-called the reads with MiXCR, one entry per CDR3 protein. The data contain 310,000 or so distinct CDR3 sequences, approximately 60% of them singletons. Input material: sorted CD4+, CD8+, or CD8+CD57+ T cells (not recorded which) from PBMCs. Receptors were obtained from a human donor with aplastic anemia.

This chain connects TRBV6-5 to TRBJ1-2; a possible D gene is TRBD1 (6 bases). V was clipped by 3 bases and J by 4 bases, with 12 bases between them. This CDR3 is built from 14 residues. Per germline, CDR1 MNHEY and CDR2 SVGAGI. This CDR3 reads CASSYRGIGYGYTF. CDR3 DNA sequence: TGTGCCAGCAGTTATAGGGGGATAGGCTATGGCTACACCTTC.

The rearrangement uses TRBV18 and TRBJ2-4; 8 bases align to TRBD1. Germline V CDR1 and CDR2: KGHSH, LQKENI. The CDR3 spans 16 residues. Losses at the gene ends were 2 bases for V and 5 bases for J; bases not matched to a gene: 8. The CDR3 sequence is CASSPLGTGRENIQYF. In DNA form, the CDR3 reads TGTGCCAGCTCACCATTAGGGACAGGTAGAGAAAACATTCAGTACTTC.

This clonotype has ten or more counts. The chain employs TRBV6-5 and TRBJ1-6; TRBD1 aligns across 7 bases. This CDR3 is 16 amino acids long. J gave up 10 bases and V 0 bases, and 9 bases lay outside the gene matches. Germline V gene sequence: CDR1 MNHEY, CDR2 SVGAGI. CDR3 DNA sequence: TGTGCCAGCAGTTACTCGGGAGACAGGGTTCACTCACCCCTCCACTTT. It translates to CASSYSGDRVHSPLHF.

The J gene is TRBJ1-1, the V gene TRBV7-9; D unresolved. Germline V CDR1 and CDR2: SEHNR, FQNEAQ (reference sequence). Trimming left V 1 base short and J 0 bases short, with 6 bases between. The CDR3 runs 14 residues. CDR3 DNA: TGTGCCAGCAGCTTAGACCAGTTGAACACTGAAGCTTTCTTT. This translates into CASSLDQLNTEAFF.

This rearrangement joins TRBV2 to TRBJ2-2; TRBD2 might be the D (5 bases). This CDR3 comprises 15 residues. V was cut by 4 bases and J by 5 bases, with 14 bases left in between. From germline, CDR1 is SNHLY and CDR2 FYNNEI. The CDR3 sequence: CASSAAPGGTGELFF. Written as DNA, the CDR3 is TGTGCCAGCAGTGCAGCCCCAGGAGGAACCGGGGAGCTGTTTTTT.

This rearrangement joins TRBV5-1 to TRBJ1-3; possible D gene TRBD1, 6 bases. Germline lookup yields CDR1 SGHRS and CDR2 YFSETQ. V was pared by 4 bases and J by 0 bases, with 20 bases between. This CDR3 has 18 residues. The CDR3 DNA reads as TGCGCCAGCAGCAACCCTTCCGGGACATCAAGCTCTGGAAACACCATATATTTT. It translates to CASSNPSGTSSSGNTIYF.

A word on this clonotype: The junction does not match germline at one end; this may be a read error. V usage is TRBV10-3 and J usage is TRBJ2-2; D uncertain. This CDR3 comprises 13 residues. Germline CDR1 reads ENHRY; CDR2 reads SYGVKD. The CDR3 region has the DNA TGTGCCAGCAGTTACAGCAGAACCGGGGAGCTGTTTTTT. It encodes CASSYSRTGELFF.

The chain joins TRBV25-1 to TRBJ1-3, with TRBD1 as a possible D gene (6 bases). Germline V gene sequence: CDR1 MGHDK, CDR2 SYGVNS. The CDR3 totals 17 residues. Trimming removed 1 base from V and 8 bases from J, with 21 bases in between. The CDR3 bases are TGTGCCAGCAGTGAATCGGGTACAGGGAGCTATGGCTACACCATATATTTT. Translation gives CASSESGTGSYGYTIYF.

The V gene is TRBV7-2, the J gene TRBJ2-7; the match to TRBD2 covers 8 bases. The CDR3 is 13 amino acids. CDR1 is SGHTA and CDR2 is FQGNSA in the germline V gene. The J segment lost 9 bases and the V segment lost 5 bases, leaving 9 bases of the junction unmatched. CDR3 region: CASSHPGLDLQYF. CDR3 nucleotides: TGTGCCAGCAGCCATCCGGGACTAGACTTGCAGTACTTC.

This clonotype was recorded once. J is TRBJ2-2 and V is TRBV9, with D possibly being TRBD2 (6 bases). Trimming stripped 0 bases from V and 3 bases from J, with 15 bases between. This CDR3 has 17 residues. Germline V gene sequence: CDR1 SGDLS, CDR2 YYNGEE. The CDR3, as DNA: TGTGCCAGCAGCGTAGGATTAGCGGCAGGGTACACCGGGGAGCTGTTTTTT. As protein: CASSVGLAAGYTGELFF.

The CDR3 spells CASSRDQREGSYEQYF. The CDR3 coding sequence is TGTGCCAGCAGTCGTGACCAACGGGAGGGCTCCTACGAGCAGTACTTC. This chain uses TRBV7-2 with TRBJ2-7, with 8 nucleotides matching TRBD2. V dropped 6 bases and J dropped 0; count of bases not matched to a gene: 10. The germline V gene has CDR1 SGHTA and CDR2 FQGNSA. CDR3 size: 16 residues.

This rearrangement joins TRBV15 to TRBJ1-1; TRBD1 is a possible D gene (5 bases). Germline values: CDR1 LNHNV, CDR2 YYDKDF (reference sequence). The CDR3 has 16 residues. The V end lost 1 base, the J end lost 5 bases, and 17 bases lay between the germline ends. The CDR3 DNA sequence: TGTGCCACCAGCAGAGCCCATGCCAGGGTCGGTACTGAAGCTTTCTTT. It specifies CATSRAHARVGTEAFF.

The V call is TRBV5-5, the J call TRBJ1-1; perhaps TRBD1 as D (6 bases). This CDR3 is built from 14 residues. Per germline, CDR1 SGHKS and CDR2 YYEKEE (reference sequence). Trimming took off 4 bases at V and 3 bases at J, with 13 bases between the two ends. The CDR3 nucleotides read TGTGCCAGCAGCGGAACAGGGAGGGACACTGAAGCTTTCTTT. It specifies CASSGTGRDTEAFF. Filled out from reference TRBV5-5 and TRBJ1-1, the complete variable domain reads DAGVTQSPTHLIKTRGQQVTLRCSPISGHKSVSWYQQVLGQGPQFIFQYYEKEERGRGNFPDRFSARQFPNYSSELNVNALLLGDSALYLCASSGTGRDTEAFFGQGTRLTVV.

The V gene is TRBV15, the J gene TRBJ1-3; perhaps TRBD1 as D (6 bases). The CDR3 length is 15 residues. V was trimmed by 0 bases and J by 2 bases, leaving 8 bases between them. Germline V CDR1 and CDR2: LNHNV, YYDKDF (reference sequence). The CDR3 region is CATSREGGTGNTIYF. CDR3 nucleotides: TGTGCCACCAGCAGAGAAGGGGGGACTGGAAACACCATATATTTT.

In the case of this clonotype: Since no conserved phenylalanine or tryptophan closes the CDR3, a read error is the likely cause. The chain links TRBV7-2 to TRBJ1-5; no clear D. Trimming pared 6 bases from V and 5 bases from J, leaving 11 bases between. Germline V gene sequence: CDR1 SGHTA, CDR2 FQGNSA. This CDR3 has 13 amino acids. The DNA of the CDR3 is TGTGCCAGCAGTTTGGGAGGTGATCAGCCCCAGCATCTT. It encodes CASSLGGDQPQHL.